This paragraph reports one TCR beta chain. Its antigen is unknown. This entry is derived from a study of cytomegalovirus exposure and HLA in healthy donors. Profiled with immunoSEQ multiplex PCR; TCRdb holds only in-frame clones, not every one. The table has more than 20,000 clones, approximately 96% seen once. There are 15 residues in the CDR3. V was clipped by 5 bases and J by 5 bases; unmatched bases: 7. CDR1 and CDR2 (germline): SNHLY, FYNNEI. Notes on the study in general: Diagnosis of cytomegalovirus status made by the classifier reportedly showed high specificity and sensitivity. CMV antigen specificity was confirmed in vitro for a few CMV-associated chains. According to a subsequent analysis, TCR clusters identified in the first cohort showed a tendency to co-occur across the roughly 110 validation repertoires. A list of 150 to 200 TCR beta chains associated with cytomegalovirus was given.

The chain employs TRBV2 and TRBJ1-4; 8 nucleotides align to TRBD1. This TCR was recovered from a young man in good health and CMV-seropositive. Source material: PBMCs. CDR3: CASSRTGTLNEKLFF. CDR3 nucleotide sequence: TGTGCCAGCAGTCGGACAGGGACTCTAAATGAAAAACTGTTTTTT.